The 19 T cell receptor beta chains given below trace back to one sample, sequenced in a study of regulatory T cells in long-lasting Graves disease. Building of the TCR beta libraries involved iRepertoire HTBI primers and Arm-PCR of CDR3 regions. TCRdb ran MiXCR on the multiplex PCR reads and lists one entry per CDR3 protein. Altogether around 460,000 distinct CDR3 sequences are present, 14% being singletons, with the ten largest covering about a sixth. Time point in this sample: newly diagnosed GD, antithyroid drugs for less than 3 months. Isolated PBMC RNA provided the starting material for the TCR library. The same sample was also used in a study of T cells in Graves' hyperthyroidism and ophthalmopathy.

Sequenced material: peripheral blood mononuclear cells (PBMCs), taken at new diagnosis, from a patient treated with antithyroid drugs. The receptors were sampled from a woman in her forties or fifties with Graves disease.

Only a few counts were recorded for this clonotype. A much larger clone differs by one base, so this may be a read error. The CDR3 carries no conserved terminal phenylalanine or tryptophan, so it likely arises from a read error. J is TRBJ1-5 and V is TRBV2; 7 nucleotides agree with TRBD1. J gave up 5 bases and V 2 bases, and 6 bases lay outside the gene matches. Germline V CDR1 and CDR2: SNHLY, FYNNEI. This CDR3 is 15 amino acids long. CDR3 protein: CASSERAGGYQPQHL. DNA of the CDR3: TGTGCCAGCAGTGAAAGGGCAGGGGGGTATCAGCCCCAGCATCTT.

Ten or more counts support this clonotype. The chain couples TRBV28 to TRBJ2-6, with 7 nucleotides matching TRBD1. The V and J ends lost 5 bases and 2 bases, in that order; junction bases with no gene match: 3. This CDR3 comprises 15 residues. In germline, CDR1 is MDHEN, CDR2 SYDVKM. This CDR3 reads CASSQDRAGANVLTF. The CDR3 DNA sequence: TGTGCCAGCAGTCAAGACAGGGCTGGGGCCAACGTCCTGACTTTC.

Turning to this clonotype: A clone one base away is much larger, so this may be a read error. The rearrangement links TRBV2 to TRBJ2-4; D call uncertain. The CDR3 loop spans 12 amino acids. With 3 bases removed from V and 8 bases from J, the gap between germline ends came to 8 bases. In germline, CDR1 is SNHLY, CDR2 FYNNEI. The CDR3, as DNA: TGTGCCAGCAGTGATCCCCAGGACATTCAGTACTTC. As protein: CASSDPQDIQYF.

At least ten counts were recorded for this clonotype. This chain uses TRBV7-9 with TRBJ2-7; D not resolved. This CDR3 is built from 14 residues. V lost 4 bases to trimming and J lost 2 bases, with 12 bases between them. The germline V gene encodes CDR1 SEHNR and CDR2 FQNEAQ (reference sequence). CDR3 sequence reads: CASSSAARPYEQYF. CDR3 nucleotides: TGTGCCAGCAGCTCGGCGGCGAGACCCTACGAGCAGTACTTC. Together with reference TRBV7-9 and TRBJ2-7, the CDR3 gives the full variable domain: DTGVSQNPRHKITKRGQNVTFRCDPISEHNRLYWYRQTLGQGPEFLTYFQNEAQLEKSRLLSDRFSAERPKGSFSTLEIQRTEQGDSAMYLCASSSAARPYEQYFGPGTRLTVT.

This clonotype was observed many times. The V and J genes are TRBV7-3 and TRBJ2-6, with D unresolved. V lost 8 bases and J 0 bases, leaving 14 bases between the germline ends. The CDR3 contains 16 residues. Germline V gene lookup returns CDR1 SGHTA and CDR2 FQGTGA. The CDR3 loop is CASSGPPFSGANVLTF. DNA of the CDR3: TGTGCCAGCTCCGGGCCCCCTTTCTCTGGGGCCAACGTCCTGACTTTC.

The sample holds a few counts of this clonotype. V is TRBV7-2 and J is TRBJ2-1; 8 bases align to TRBD2. This CDR3 is 18 amino acids long. The V gene's germline CDR1 is SGHTA and CDR2 FQGNSA. Trimming at V came to 2 bases and at J to 4 bases, leaving 13 bases not matched to a gene. The DNA for the CDR3 is TGTGCCAGCAGCTTAAGGAGATCCGGGACTAGGGATTACAATGAGCAGTTCTTC. It is translated as CASSLRRSGTRDYNEQFF. The variable domain in full, with the rest retrieved from reference TRBV7-2 and TRBJ2-1, is GAGVSQSPSNKVTEKGKDVELRCDPISGHTALYWYRQSLGQGLEFLIYFQGNSAPDKSGLPSDRFSAERTGGSVSTLTIQRTQQEDSAVYLCASSLRRSGTRDYNEQFFGPGTRLTVL.

This chain links TRBV25-1 with TRBJ2-7; D ambiguous. The CDR3 loop spans 11 amino acids. V lost 4 bases to trimming and J lost 7 bases, with 8 bases between them. CDR1 and CDR2 from the germline V gene are MGHDK and SYGVNS. The CDR3 DNA follows: TGTGCCAGCAGTGCATATGGGGAGCAGTACTTC. Its protein product is CASSAYGEQYF.

This rearrangement joins TRBV29-1 to TRBJ1-2, with 8 bases aligning to TRBD1. Germline CDR1 reads SQVTM; CDR2 reads ANQGSEA. Unmatched junction bases numbered 11, after V lost 6 bases and J lost 14 bases. This CDR3 comprises 11 residues. The CDR3 here is CSVSDRAAKTF. The CDR3 nucleotides read TGCAGCGTCTCGGACAGGGCCGCTAAGACCTTC.

The rearrangement links TRBV5-1 to TRBJ2-2, with D maybe TRBD2 (5 bases). Germline CDR1 SGHRS, CDR2 YFSETQ. V was trimmed by 4 bases and J by 7 bases, leaving 14 bases between them. CDR3 length: 14 amino acids. Here the CDR3 DNA reads TGCGCCAGCAGCCGGACTGAAGGGCTCGGGGAGCTGTTTTTT. Translating it yields CASSRTEGLGELFF.

This clonotype appeared a few times. The V gene is TRBV20-1, the J gene TRBJ1-5; no clear D. Trimming pared 3 bases from V and 7 bases from J, leaving 7 bases between. The CDR3 is made up of 11 amino acids. Per the germline V gene, CDR1 is DFQATT and CDR2 is SNEGSKA (reference sequence). This CDR3 is CSASKFQPQHF. The CDR3 DNA is TGCAGTGCTAGTAAATTCCAGCCCCAGCATTTT.

There are a few counts of this clonotype. This rearrangement joins TRBV19 to TRBJ2-4, with D possibly matching TRBD2 (5 bases). The CDR3 runs to 13 residues. V was trimmed by 7 bases and J by 4 bases, leaving 11 bases between them. Per germline, CDR1 LNHDA and CDR2 SQIVND (reference sequence). The CDR3 DNA is TGTGCCAGTACAACAGCGGCGAAAAACATTCAGTACTTC. Translating gives CASTTAAKNIQYF.

The V and J genes are TRBV30 and TRBJ1-1; D gene uncertain. The CDR3 covers 10 residues. The V gene's germline CDR1 is GTSNPN and CDR2 SVGIG (reference sequence). V lost 5 bases to trimming and J lost 0 bases, with 1 base between them. The CDR3 loop reads CAWLNTEAFF. CDR3 coding DNA: TGTGCCTGGTTGAACACTGAAGCTTTCTTT.

The chain uses TRBV6-1 and TRBJ1-2; 8 positions match TRBD1. Germline CDR1 is MNHNS and CDR2 is SASEGT. The J segment lost 7 bases and the V segment lost 7 bases, leaving 2 bases of the junction unmatched. This CDR3 comprises 11 residues. CDR3 in DNA: TGTGCCAGCAAAGACAGGGGTGGCTACACCTTC. Translating it yields CASKDRGGYTF.

The rearrangement links TRBV14 to TRBJ2-2, with a possible D match to TRBD1 (5 bases). The CDR3 covers 16 residues. CDR1 and CDR2 from the germline V gene are SGHDN and FVKESK. The V gene lost 4 bases and the J gene lost 3 bases, with 15 bases spanning the gap. The CDR3 DNA reads TGTGCCAGCAGCCGAATAGGACACTCGGACACCGGGGAGCTGTTTTTT. This sequence encodes CASSRIGHSDTGELFF.

In its sample, this clonotype was seen a few times. The rearrangement joins TRBV25-1 to TRBJ1-1; D might be TRBD1 (6 bases). There are 16 residues in the CDR3. Trimming removed 7 bases from V and 4 bases from J, with 22 bases in between. CDR1 MGHDK and CDR2 SYGVNS come from the germline V gene. Written as DNA, the CDR3 is TGTGCCAGCACCCGGGACACTACCCTAGGAAGCACTGAAGCTTTCTTT. Its protein product is CASTRDTTLGSTEAFF.

This clonotype was counted a few times. The genes are TRBV5-1 and TRBJ2-5; D might be TRBD1 (6 bases). Germline CDR1 is SGHRS and CDR2 is YFSETQ. Trimming stripped 0 bases from V and 4 bases from J, with 16 bases between. This CDR3 region has 16 residues. DNA of the CDR3: TGCGCCAGCAGCTTGGTGGGGGACATACCGGGAGAGACCCAGTACTTC. It yields the protein CASSLVGDIPGETQYF.

The chain carries TRBV6-2 or TRBV6-3 and TRBJ1-5, with TRBD1 identical over 7 bases. The trim removed 6 bases at V and 0 bases at J, leaving 8 bases unmatched. In germline, CDR1 is MNHEY, CDR2 SVGEGT. CDR3 length: 16 residues. Written as DNA, the CDR3 is TGTGCCAGCAGGGACAACGGACAGGCTAGCAATCAGCCCCAGCATTTT. It is translated as CASRDNGQASNQPQHF.

This clonotype showed up many times. This sequence joins TRBV7-6 and TRBJ2-1; the match to TRBD2 covers 10 bases. Germline V CDR1 and CDR2: SGHVS, FNYEAQ. The trim removed 3 bases at V and 4 bases at J, leaving 6 bases unmatched. This CDR3 spans 16 amino acids. This CDR3 reads CASSLPSGSRYNEQFF. CDR3 nucleotides: TGTGCCAGCAGCTTGCCTAGCGGGAGTCGGTACAATGAGCAGTTCTTC.

At least ten counts were recorded for this clonotype. The genes are TRBV19 and TRBJ1-5; D gene uncertain. V lost 2 bases and J 4 bases, leaving 9 bases between the germline ends. This CDR3 is built from 14 residues. The V gene's germline CDR1 is LNHDA and CDR2 SQIVND (reference sequence). The CDR3 sequence is CASSIYDPNQPQHF. As DNA, the CDR3 is TGTGCCAGTAGTATATATGACCCGAATCAGCCCCAGCATTTT. Supplemented by reference TRBV19 and TRBJ1-5, the full variable domain reads DGGITQSPKYLFRKEGQNVTLSCEQNLNHDAMYWYRQDPGQGLRLIYYSQIVNDFQKGDIAEGYSVSREKKESFPLTVTSAQKNPTAFYLCASSIYDPNQPQHFGDGTRLSIL.